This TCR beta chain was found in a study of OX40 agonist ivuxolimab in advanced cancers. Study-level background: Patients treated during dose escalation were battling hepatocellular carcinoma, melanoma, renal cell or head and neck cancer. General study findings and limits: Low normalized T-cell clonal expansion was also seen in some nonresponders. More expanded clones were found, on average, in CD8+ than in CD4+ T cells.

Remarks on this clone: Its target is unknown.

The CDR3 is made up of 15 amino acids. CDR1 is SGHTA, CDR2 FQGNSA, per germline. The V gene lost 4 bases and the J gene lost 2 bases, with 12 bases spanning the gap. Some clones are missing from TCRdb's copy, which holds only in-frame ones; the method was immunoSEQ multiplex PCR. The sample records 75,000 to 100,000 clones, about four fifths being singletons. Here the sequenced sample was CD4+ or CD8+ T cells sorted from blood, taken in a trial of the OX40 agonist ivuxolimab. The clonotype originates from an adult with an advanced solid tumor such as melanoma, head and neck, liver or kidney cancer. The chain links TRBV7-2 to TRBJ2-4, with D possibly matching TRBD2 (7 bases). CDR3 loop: CASSSPGGTKNIQYF. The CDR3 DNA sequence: TGTGCCAGCAGCTCCCCGGGGGGCACCAAAAACATTCAGTACTTC.